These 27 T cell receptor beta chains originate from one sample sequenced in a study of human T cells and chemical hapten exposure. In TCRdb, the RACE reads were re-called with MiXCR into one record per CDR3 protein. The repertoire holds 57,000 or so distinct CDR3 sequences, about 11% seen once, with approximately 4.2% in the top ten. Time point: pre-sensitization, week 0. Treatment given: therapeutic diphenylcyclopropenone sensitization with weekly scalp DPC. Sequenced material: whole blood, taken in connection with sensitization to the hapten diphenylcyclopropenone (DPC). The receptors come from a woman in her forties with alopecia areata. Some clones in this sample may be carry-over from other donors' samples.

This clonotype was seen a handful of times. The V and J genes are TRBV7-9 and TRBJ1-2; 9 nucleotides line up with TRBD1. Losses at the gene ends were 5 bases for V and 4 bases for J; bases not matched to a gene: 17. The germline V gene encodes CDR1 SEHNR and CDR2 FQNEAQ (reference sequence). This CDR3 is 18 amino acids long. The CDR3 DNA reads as TGTGCCAGCAGCCGGGGGACAGGGTCCTCCGATCTCCTCTATGGCTACACCTTC. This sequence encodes CASSRGTGSSDLLYGYTF.

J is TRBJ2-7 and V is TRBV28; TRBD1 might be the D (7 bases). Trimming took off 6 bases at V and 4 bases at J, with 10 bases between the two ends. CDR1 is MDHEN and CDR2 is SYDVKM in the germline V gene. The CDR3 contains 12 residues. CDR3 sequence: CASRQGRYEQYF. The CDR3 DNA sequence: TGTGCCAGCAGACAGGGGAGGTACGAGCAGTACTTC.

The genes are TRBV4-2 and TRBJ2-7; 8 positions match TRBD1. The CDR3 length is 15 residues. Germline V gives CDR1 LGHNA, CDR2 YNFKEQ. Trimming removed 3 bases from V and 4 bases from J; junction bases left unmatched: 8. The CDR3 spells CASSHESDREYEQYF. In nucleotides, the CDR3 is TGTGCCAGCAGCCATGAATCGGACAGGGAGTACGAGCAGTACTTC.

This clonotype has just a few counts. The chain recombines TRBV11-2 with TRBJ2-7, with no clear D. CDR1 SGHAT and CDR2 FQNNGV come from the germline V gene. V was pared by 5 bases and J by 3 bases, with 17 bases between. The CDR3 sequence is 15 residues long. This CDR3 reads CASSHYGIQNYEQYF. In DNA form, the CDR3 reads TGTGCCAGCAGCCACTATGGGATTCAGAACTACGAGCAGTACTTC.

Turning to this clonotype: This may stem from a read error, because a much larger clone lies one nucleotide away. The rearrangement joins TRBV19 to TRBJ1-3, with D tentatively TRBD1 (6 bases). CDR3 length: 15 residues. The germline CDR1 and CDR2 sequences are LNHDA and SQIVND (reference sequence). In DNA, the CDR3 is TGTGTCAGTAGTGTGGACAGTTACTCTGGAAACACCATATATTTT. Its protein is CVSSVDSYSGNTIYF.

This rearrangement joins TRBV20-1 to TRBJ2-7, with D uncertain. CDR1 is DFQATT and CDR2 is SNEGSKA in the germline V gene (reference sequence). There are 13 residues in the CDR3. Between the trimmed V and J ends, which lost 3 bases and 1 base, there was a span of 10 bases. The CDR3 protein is CSASPTRSYEQYF. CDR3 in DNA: TGCAGTGCTAGCCCGACCAGGTCCTACGAGCAGTACTTC.

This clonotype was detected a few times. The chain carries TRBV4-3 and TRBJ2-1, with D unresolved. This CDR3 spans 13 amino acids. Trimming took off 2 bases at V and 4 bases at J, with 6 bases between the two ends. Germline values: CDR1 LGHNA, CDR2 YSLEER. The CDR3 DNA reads TGCGCCAGCAGCCAAATACCGTACAATGAGCAGTTCTTC. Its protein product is CASSQIPYNEQFF.

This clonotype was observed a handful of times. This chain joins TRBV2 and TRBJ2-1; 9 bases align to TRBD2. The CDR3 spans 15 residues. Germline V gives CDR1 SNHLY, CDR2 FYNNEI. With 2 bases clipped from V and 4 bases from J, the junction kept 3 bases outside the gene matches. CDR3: CASSEMAGGYNEQFF. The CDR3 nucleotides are TGTGCCAGCAGTGAAATGGCGGGAGGGTACAATGAGCAGTTCTTC.

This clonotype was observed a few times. The CDR3 bases are TGTGCCAGCAGGCTGACAGTCATCAATCAGCCCCAGCATTTT. Translating it yields CASRLTVINQPQHF. This chain connects TRBV12-3 or TRBV12-4 to TRBJ1-5, with D maybe TRBD1 (5 bases). V was pared by 6 bases and J by 3 bases, with 12 bases between. CDR3 length: 14 residues.

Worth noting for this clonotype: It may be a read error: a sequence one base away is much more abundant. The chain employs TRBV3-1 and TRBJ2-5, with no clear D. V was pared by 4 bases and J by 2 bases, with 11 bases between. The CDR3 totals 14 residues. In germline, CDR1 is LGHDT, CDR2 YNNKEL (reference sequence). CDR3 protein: CASSLRSPQETQYF. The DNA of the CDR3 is TGTGCCAGCAGCCTGCGCAGCCCTCAAGAGACCCAGTACTTC.

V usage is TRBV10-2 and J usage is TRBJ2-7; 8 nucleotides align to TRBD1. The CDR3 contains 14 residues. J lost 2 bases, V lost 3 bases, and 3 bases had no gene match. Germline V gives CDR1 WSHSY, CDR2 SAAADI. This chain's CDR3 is CASSDRGPAYEQYF. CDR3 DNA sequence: TGCGCCAGCAGTGACAGGGGGCCCGCCTACGAGCAGTACTTC.

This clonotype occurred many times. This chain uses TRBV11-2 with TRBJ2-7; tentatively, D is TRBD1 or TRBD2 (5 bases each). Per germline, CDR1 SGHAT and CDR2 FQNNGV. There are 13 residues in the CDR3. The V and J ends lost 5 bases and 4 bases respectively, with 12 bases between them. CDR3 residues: CASSPLRGYEQYF. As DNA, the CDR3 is TGTGCCAGCAGCCCCCTGAGGGGTTACGAGCAGTACTTC. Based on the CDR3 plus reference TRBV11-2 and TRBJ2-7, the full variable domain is EAGVAQSPRYKIIEKRQSVAFWCNPISGHATLYWYQQILGQGPKLLIQFQNNGVVDDSQLPKDRFSAERLKGVDSTLKIQPAKLEDSAVYLCASSPLRGYEQYFGPGTRLTVT.

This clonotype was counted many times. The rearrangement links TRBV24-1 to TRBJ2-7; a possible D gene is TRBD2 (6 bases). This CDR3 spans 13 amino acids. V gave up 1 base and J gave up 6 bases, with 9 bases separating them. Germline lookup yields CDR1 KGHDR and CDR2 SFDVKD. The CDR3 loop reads CATSDFGEAEQYF. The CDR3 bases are TGTGCCACCAGTGATTTTGGGGAGGCCGAGCAGTACTTC.

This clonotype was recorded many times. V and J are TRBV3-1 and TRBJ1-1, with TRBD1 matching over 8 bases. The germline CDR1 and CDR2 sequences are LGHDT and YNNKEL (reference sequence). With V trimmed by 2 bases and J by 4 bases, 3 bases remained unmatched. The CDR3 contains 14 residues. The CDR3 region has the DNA TGTGCCAGCAGCCAAACCGACAGGGGCACTGAAGCTTTCTTT. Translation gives CASSQTDRGTEAFF.

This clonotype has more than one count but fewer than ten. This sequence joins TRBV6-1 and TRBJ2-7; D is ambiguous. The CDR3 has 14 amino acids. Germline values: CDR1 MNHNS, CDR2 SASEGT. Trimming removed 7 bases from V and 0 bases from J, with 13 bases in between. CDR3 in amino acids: CASMGRPGSYEQYF. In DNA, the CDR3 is TGTGCCAGCATGGGCAGACCTGGCTCCTACGAGCAGTACTTC.

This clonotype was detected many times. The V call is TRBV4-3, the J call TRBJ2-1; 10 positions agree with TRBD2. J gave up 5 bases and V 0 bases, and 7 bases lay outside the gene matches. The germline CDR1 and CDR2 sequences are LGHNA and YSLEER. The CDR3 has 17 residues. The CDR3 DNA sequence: TGCGCCAGCAGCCAAGAATTAACAGCGGGGGGGAACAATGAGCAGTTCTTC. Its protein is CASSQELTAGGNNEQFF.

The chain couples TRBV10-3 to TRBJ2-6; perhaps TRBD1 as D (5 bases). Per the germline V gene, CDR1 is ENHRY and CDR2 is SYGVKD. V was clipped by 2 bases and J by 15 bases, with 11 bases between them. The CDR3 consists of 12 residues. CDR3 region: CAISEGALSLTF. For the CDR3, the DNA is TGTGCCATCAGTGAGGGGGCGCTTTCCCTGACTTTC.

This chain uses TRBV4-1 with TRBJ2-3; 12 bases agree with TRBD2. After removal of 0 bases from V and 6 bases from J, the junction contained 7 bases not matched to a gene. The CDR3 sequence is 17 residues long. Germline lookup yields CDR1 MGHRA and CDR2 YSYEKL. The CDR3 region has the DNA TGCGCCAGCAGCCAAGACTCTGCGCTAGCGGGGGGGGATACGCAGTATTTT. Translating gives CASSQDSALAGGDTQYF.

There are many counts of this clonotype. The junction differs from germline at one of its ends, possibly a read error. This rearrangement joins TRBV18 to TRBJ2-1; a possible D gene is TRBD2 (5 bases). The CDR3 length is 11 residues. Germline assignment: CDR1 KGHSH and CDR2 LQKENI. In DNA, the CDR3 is TGTGCCAGCTCACCAGACCGGGAACACCACTTC. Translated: CASSPDREHHF.

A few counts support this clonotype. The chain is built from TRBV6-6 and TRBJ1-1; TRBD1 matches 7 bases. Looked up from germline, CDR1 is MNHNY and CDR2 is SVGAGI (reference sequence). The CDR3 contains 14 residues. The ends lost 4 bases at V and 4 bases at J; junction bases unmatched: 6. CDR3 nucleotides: TGTGCCAGCAGTTCGACAGGGAAAATCACTGAAGCTTTCTTT. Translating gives CASSSTGKITEAFF.

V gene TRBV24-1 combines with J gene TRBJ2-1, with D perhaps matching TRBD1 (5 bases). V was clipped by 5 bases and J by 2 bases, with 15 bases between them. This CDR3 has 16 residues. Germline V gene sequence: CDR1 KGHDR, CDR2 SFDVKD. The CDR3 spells CATSAHDRVAYNEQFF. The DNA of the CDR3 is TGTGCCACCAGTGCCCACGACAGAGTTGCCTACAATGAGCAGTTCTTC.

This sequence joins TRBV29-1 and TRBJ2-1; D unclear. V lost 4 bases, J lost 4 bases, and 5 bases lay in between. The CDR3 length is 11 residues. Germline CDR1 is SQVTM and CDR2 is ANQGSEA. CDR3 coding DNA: TGCAGCGTTGCCGTATACAATGAGCAGTTCTTC. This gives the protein CSVAVYNEQFF.

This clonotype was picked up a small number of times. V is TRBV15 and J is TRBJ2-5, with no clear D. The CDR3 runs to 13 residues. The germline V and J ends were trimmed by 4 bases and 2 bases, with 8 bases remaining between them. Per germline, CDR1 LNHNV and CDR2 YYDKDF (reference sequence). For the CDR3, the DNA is TGTGCCACCAGCAACGGGCTGCAAGAGACCCAGTACTTC. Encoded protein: CATSNGLQETQYF.

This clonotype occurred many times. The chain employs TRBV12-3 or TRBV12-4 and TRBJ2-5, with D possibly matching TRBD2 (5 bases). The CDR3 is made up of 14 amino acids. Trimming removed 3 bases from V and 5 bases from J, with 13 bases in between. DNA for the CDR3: TGTGCCAGCAGTTTGGATAGCGCCGGGGAGACCCAGTACTTC. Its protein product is CASSLDSAGETQYF.

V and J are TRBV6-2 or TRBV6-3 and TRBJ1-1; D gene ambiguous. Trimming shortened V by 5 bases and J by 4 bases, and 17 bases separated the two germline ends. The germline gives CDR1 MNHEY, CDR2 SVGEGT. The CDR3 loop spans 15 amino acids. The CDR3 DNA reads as TGTGCCAGCAGTCCCTACACCGCGCAGAGCACTGAAGCTTTCTTT. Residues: CASSPYTAQSTEAFF.

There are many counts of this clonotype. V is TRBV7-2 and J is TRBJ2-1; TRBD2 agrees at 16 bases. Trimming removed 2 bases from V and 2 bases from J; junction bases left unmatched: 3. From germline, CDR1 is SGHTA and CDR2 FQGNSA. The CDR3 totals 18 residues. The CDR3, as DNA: TGTGCCAGCAGCTTACCCGGGACTAGCGGGAGGGCCTACAATGAGCAGTTCTTC. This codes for CASSLPGTSGRAYNEQFF.

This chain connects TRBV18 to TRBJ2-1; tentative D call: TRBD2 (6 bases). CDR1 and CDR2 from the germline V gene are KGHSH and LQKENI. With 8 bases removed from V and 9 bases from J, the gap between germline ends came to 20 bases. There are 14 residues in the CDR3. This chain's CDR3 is CASSPESGGPEQFF. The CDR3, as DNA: TGTGCCAGCAGCCCAGAGTCTGGAGGGCCTGAGCAGTTCTTC.